This note documents a single T cell receptor beta chain sequence. This sample is drawn from a study of blood T cell repertoires in COVID-19. In the study overall: Samples representing acute and convalescent COVID-19 were sourced from the United States, Italy and Spain.

V was cut by 0 bases and J by 8 bases, with 12 bases left in between. This CDR3 contains 15 residues. The germline V gene encodes CDR1 SGHRS and CDR2 YFSETQ. Only in-frame clones appear in the TCRdb table, and some are missing; sequencing was by immunoSEQ multiplex PCR. Altogether a few hundred thousand clones are present, around 86% being singletons, with the ten largest covering more than 9%. The chain couples TRBV5-1 to TRBJ1-6, with TRBD1 as a possible D gene (6 bases). The sample consisted of PBMCs or T cells enriched from blood (not recorded which). This TCR came from a woman between 18 and 29 years old who had recovered from COVID-19. In DNA, the CDR3 is TGCGCCAGCAGCTTGGCGGGACACCCGTATTCACCCCTCCACTTT. This translates into CASSLAGHPYSPLHF.